The 10 T cell receptor beta chains given below trace back to one sample, sequenced in a study of blood T cells in healthy people across ages. With a J-beta primer mix and a sample-barcoded 5' primer, a second PCR ran about 7 to 12 cycles. TCRdb passed the 5' RACE reads through MiXCR, listing each CDR3 protein once. The repertoire includes about 780,000 distinct CDR3 sequences, roughly 26% of them detected once, and 3% sits in the top ten. The sample was also reused in another study, on T cells of mothers and their children.

Sample: blood. All receptors derive from a boy aged 5-17 years in good health.

The chain has TRBV3-1 and TRBJ2-7; D perhaps matches TRBD2 (5 bases). CDR3 size: 14 residues. Looked up from germline, CDR1 is LGHDT and CDR2 is YNNKEL (reference sequence). Trimming removed 3 bases from V and 1 base from J, with 10 bases in between. CDR3 nucleotides: TGTGCCAGCAGCCACGCGGGCTTGTCCTACGAGCAGTACTTC. It encodes CASSHAGLSYEQYF.

The rearrangement joins TRBV20-1 to TRBJ2-2, with 14 bases lining up with TRBD2. Trimming at V came to 1 base and at J to 3 bases, leaving 1 base not matched to a gene. This CDR3 spans 16 amino acids. Germline lookup yields CDR1 DFQATT and CDR2 SNEGSKA (reference sequence). The CDR3 is CSARVGLAGDTGELFF. CDR3 nucleotides: TGCAGTGCTAGAGTGGGACTAGCGGGGGACACCGGGGAGCTGTTTTTT.

This clonotype appeared a few times. Here the CDR3 reads CASSQDALLETQYF. CDR3 in DNA: TGTGCCAGCAGCCAAGATGCCCTCTTAGAGACCCAGTACTTC. The J gene is TRBJ2-5, the V gene TRBV3-1, with D hard to call. This CDR3 comprises 14 residues. Per germline, CDR1 LGHDT and CDR2 YNNKEL (reference sequence). V lost 0 bases, J lost 4 bases, and 9 bases lay in between.

This clonotype has more than one count but fewer than ten. This sequence joins TRBV20-1 and TRBJ1-4, with D perhaps TRBD1 (6 bases). Germline V gives CDR1 DFQATT, CDR2 SNEGSKA (reference sequence). This CDR3 has 15 residues. V was pared by 2 bases and J by 4 bases, with 14 bases between. The CDR3 region has the DNA TGCAGTGCTAGACCCGGGACACTATTTAATGAAAAACTGTTTTTT. Translating it yields CSARPGTLFNEKLFF.

The V call is TRBV19, the J call TRBJ2-5; 7 nucleotides align to TRBD2. Germline trimming cut 2 bases from V and 1 base from J; bases unmatched to any gene: 1. This CDR3 contains 14 residues. Germline CDR1 reads LNHDA; CDR2 reads SQIVND (reference sequence). CDR3 DNA sequence: TGTGCCAGTAGTATAACGGGGGGCCAAGAGACCCAGTACTTC. It codes for CASSITGGQETQYF.

As regards this clonotype: A much larger clone differs from this one at a single base, so this may be a read error. J is TRBJ2-3 and V is TRBV20-1; D remains ambiguous. This CDR3 has 11 residues. The V gene's germline CDR1 is DFQATT and CDR2 SNEGSKA (reference sequence). DNA of the CDR3: TGCAGTGGCGAGCATCAAGATACGCATTATTTT. Its translation is CSGEHQDTHYF.

This clonotype was counted a few times. The chain joins TRBV6-2 or TRBV6-3 to TRBJ2-4; D gene ambiguous. CDR1 and CDR2 from the germline V gene are MNHEY and SVGEGT. The V end was cut by 4 bases, the J end by 3 bases, with 25 bases between. The CDR3 contains 19 residues. The CDR3 DNA sequence: TGTGCCAGCAGTTCCCTCGAACACTCCCCCCCAGTAGGCAAAAACATTCAGTACTTC. Residues: CASSSLEHSPPVGKNIQYF.

The CDR3 here is CASSNRISNSPLHF. Written as DNA, the CDR3 is TGTGCCAGCAGCAACAGGATAAGTAATTCACCCCTCCACTTT. The chain joins TRBV2 to TRBJ1-6, with a weak D call TRBD1 (5 bases). CDR1 is SNHLY, CDR2 FYNNEI, per germline. The CDR3 contains 14 residues. V lost 6 bases to trimming and J lost 6 bases, with 12 bases between them.

This clonotype was picked up a small number of times. The chain combines TRBV4-1 with TRBJ2-3, with 13 bases identical to TRBD2. There are 15 residues in the CDR3. With 5 bases clipped from V and 10 bases from J, the junction kept 9 bases outside the gene matches. Germline V CDR1 and CDR2: MGHRA, YSYEKL. The CDR3: CASSRLAGGVGSQYF. CDR3 in DNA: TGCGCCAGCAGCAGACTAGCGGGGGGTGTCGGGTCGCAGTATTTT.

This clonotype was counted a few times. The chain recombines TRBV6-5 with TRBJ1-1; TRBD1 matches at 8 bases. Germline V gene sequence: CDR1 MNHEY, CDR2 SVGAGI. The CDR3 is 12 amino acids. With V trimmed by 6 bases and J by 7 bases, 4 bases remained unmatched. CDR3 sequence (DNA): TGTGCCAGCAGCCGGACAGGGTTTGAAGCTTTCTTT. This codes for CASSRTGFEAFF.